Following are 12 T cell receptor beta chains from one sample sequenced in a study of cytomegalovirus exposure and HLA in healthy donors. The PCR ran on 60 Vbeta and 13 Jbeta primers. TCRdb's table, derived via immunoSEQ multiplex PCR, lists solely in-frame clones and lacks some. This table holds 200,000 to 250,000 clones, 65% to 85% found once. Sequencing input: PBMCs. These receptors came from a boy under 10 years old in good health and CMV-seronegative.

The chain links TRBV19 to TRBJ2-7; 12 bases line up with TRBD1. J gave up 6 bases and V 1 base, and 4 bases lay outside the gene matches. Germline V gene data show CDR1 as LNHDA and CDR2 as SQIVND (reference sequence). The CDR3 runs to 15 residues. The CDR3 loop is CASSIGDRGRTEQYF. For the CDR3, the DNA is TGTGCCAGTAGTATAGGGGACAGGGGGCGAACCGAGCAGTACTTC.

This clone was counted a single time. This sequence joins TRBV12-5 and TRBJ2-5; 9 nucleotides agree with TRBD1. The end of the DNA aligns better with TRBJ2-7, so the J call may be wrong. CDR1 is LGHNT, CDR2 FRNRAP, per germline. The CDR3 totals 17 residues. CDR3 sequence: CASGLTLLQGANHEQYF. The CDR3 DNA is TGTGCTAGTGGTTTGACCCTCCTACAGGGGGCGAACCACGAGCAGTACTTC.

This clone was detected once. V and J are TRBV4-2 and TRBJ2-7, with D uncertain. V gave up 0 bases and J gave up 0 bases, with 9 bases separating them. The CDR3 totals 15 residues. Germline assignment: CDR1 LGHNA and CDR2 YNFKEQ. The CDR3 sequence is CASSQDGQSSYEQYF. The CDR3 DNA reads TGTGCCAGCAGCCAAGATGGCCAAAGCTCCTACGAGCAGTACTTC.

The rearrangement joins TRBV13 to TRBJ1-1; maybe TRBD1 (5 bases). The CDR3 runs to 13 residues. In germline, CDR1 is PRHDT, CDR2 FYEKMQ (reference sequence). Trimming took off 3 bases at V and 6 bases at J, with 11 bases between the two ends. The CDR3 spells CASSLGRVAEAFF. The CDR3 region has the DNA TGTGCCAGCAGCTTGGGCAGGGTGGCTGAAGCTTTCTTT.

This sequence joins TRBV10-3 and TRBJ1-5, with TRBD1 matching over 9 bases. The germline CDR1 and CDR2 sequences are ENHRY and SYGVKD. The CDR3 is 15 residues long. V trimming: 6 bases; J trimming: 1 base; junction bases outside the gene matches: 4. CDR3 amino acids: CAIREGQGSNQPQHF. CDR3 DNA: TGTGCCATCAGGGAGGGACAGGGAAGCAATCAGCCCCAGCATTTT.

This clone has just a few counts. This sample includes further DNA sequences coding for the same CDR3. The chain couples TRBV29-1 to TRBJ2-7, with D unclear. The CDR3 has 12 amino acids. From germline, CDR1 is SQVTM and CDR2 ANQGSEA. Trimming pared 4 bases from V and 0 bases from J, leaving 7 bases between. DNA for the CDR3: TGCAGCGTTGTCGTCAGCTCCTACGAGCAGTACTTC. It encodes CSVVVSSYEQYF.

The chain combines TRBV2 with TRBJ1-5; TRBD1 might be the D (5 bases). Germline CDR1 and CDR2: SNHLY and FYNNEI. Trimming removed 5 bases from V and 0 bases from J, with 11 bases in between. The CDR3 is made up of 15 amino acids. Here the CDR3 reads CASSPGHFSNQPQHF. The CDR3 region has the DNA TGTGCCAGCAGTCCCGGACACTTTAGCAATCAGCCCCAGCATTTT.

The rearrangement links TRBV7-2 to TRBJ2-7; 12 bases are a match to TRBD2. Germline loops: CDR1 SGHTA, CDR2 FQGNSA. This CDR3 comprises 15 residues. Germline trimming cut 6 bases from V and 1 base from J; bases unmatched to any gene: 4. The DNA for the CDR3 is TGTGCCAGCAGGGATGGACTAGCGGGATCCTACGAGCAGTACTTC. Amino acid sequence: CASRDGLAGSYEQYF.

The chain carries TRBV10-1 and TRBJ2-3; TRBD1 aligns across 11 bases. The germline CDR1 and CDR2 sequences are WNHNN and SYGVQD (reference sequence). With 8 bases clipped from V and 2 bases from J, the junction kept 9 bases outside the gene matches. There are 16 residues in the CDR3. In DNA form, the CDR3 reads TGCGCCAGCTCCAAGTCGGGACAGGGGGACACAGATACGCAGTATTTT. It translates to CASSKSGQGDTDTQYF.

This clone was seen a few times. This sequence joins TRBV6-1 and TRBJ1-2, with D maybe TRBD1 (5 bases). The V gene's germline CDR1 is MNHNS and CDR2 SASEGT. V dropped 0 bases and J dropped 4 bases, with 12 bases sitting between them. The CDR3 is 15 residues long. In DNA, the CDR3 is TGTGCCAGCAGTGAAGCGGTCAGGGAGGCCTATGGCTACACCTTC. Protein sequence: CASSEAVREAYGYTF.

The chain links TRBV4-1 to TRBJ1-6; no clear D. The V gene's germline CDR1 is MGHRA and CDR2 YSYEKL. V dropped 1 base and J dropped 4 bases, with 8 bases sitting between them. The CDR3 has 15 residues. The CDR3, as DNA: TGCGCCAGCAGCCAAGGGCTGTCTTATAATTCACCCCTCCACTTT. Its protein product is CASSQGLSYNSPLHF.

The chain combines TRBV4-1 with TRBJ1-5, with 7 bases matching TRBD1. CDR3 length equals 14 residues. J was trimmed by 2 bases and V by 5 bases; bases with no gene match: 3. Germline V gives CDR1 MGHRA, CDR2 YSYEKL. The CDR3 sequence: CASSKTGGNQPQHF. In DNA form, the CDR3 reads TGCGCCAGCAGCAAAACAGGGGGCAATCAGCCCCAGCATTTT.